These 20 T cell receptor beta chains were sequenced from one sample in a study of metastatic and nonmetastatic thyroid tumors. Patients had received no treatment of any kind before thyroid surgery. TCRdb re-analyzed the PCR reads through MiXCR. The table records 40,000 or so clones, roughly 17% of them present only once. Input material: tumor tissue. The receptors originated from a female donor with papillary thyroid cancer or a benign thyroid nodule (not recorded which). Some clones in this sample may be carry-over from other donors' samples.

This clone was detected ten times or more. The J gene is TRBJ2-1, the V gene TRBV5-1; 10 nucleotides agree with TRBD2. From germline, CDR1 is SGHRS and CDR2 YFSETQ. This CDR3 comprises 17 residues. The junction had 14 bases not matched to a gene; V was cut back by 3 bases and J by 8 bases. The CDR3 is CASSWDPSGRNRDEQFF. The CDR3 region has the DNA TGCGCCAGCAGCTGGGACCCTAGCGGGAGAAATAGAGATGAGCAGTTCTTC. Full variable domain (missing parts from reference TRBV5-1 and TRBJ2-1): KAGVTQTPRYLIKTRGQQVTLSCSPISGHRSVSWYQQTPGQGLQFLFEYFSETQRNKGNFPGRFSGRQFSNSRSEMNVSTLELGDSALYLCASSWDPSGRNRDEQFFGPGTRLTVL.

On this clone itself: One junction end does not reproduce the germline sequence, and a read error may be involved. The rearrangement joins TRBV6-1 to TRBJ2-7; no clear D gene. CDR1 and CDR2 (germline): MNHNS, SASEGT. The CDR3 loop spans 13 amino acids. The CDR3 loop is CASNEQQPYEQYF. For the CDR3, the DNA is TGTGCCAGCAATGAACAACAGCCCTACGAGCAGTACTTC.

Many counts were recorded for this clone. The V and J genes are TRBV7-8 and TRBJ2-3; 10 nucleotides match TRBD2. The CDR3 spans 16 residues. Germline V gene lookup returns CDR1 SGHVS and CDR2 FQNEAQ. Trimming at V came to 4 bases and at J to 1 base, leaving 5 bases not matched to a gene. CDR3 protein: CASSSSLAGGTDTQYF. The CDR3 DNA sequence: TGTGCCAGCAGCTCGTCCCTAGCGGGGGGCACAGATACGCAGTATTTT.

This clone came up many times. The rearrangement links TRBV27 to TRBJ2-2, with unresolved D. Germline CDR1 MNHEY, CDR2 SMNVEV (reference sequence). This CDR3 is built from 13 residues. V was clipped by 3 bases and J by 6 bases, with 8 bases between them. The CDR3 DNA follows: TGTGCCAGCAGTTTCGGGTCCCCCGGGGAGCTGTTTTTT. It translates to CASSFGSPGELFF.

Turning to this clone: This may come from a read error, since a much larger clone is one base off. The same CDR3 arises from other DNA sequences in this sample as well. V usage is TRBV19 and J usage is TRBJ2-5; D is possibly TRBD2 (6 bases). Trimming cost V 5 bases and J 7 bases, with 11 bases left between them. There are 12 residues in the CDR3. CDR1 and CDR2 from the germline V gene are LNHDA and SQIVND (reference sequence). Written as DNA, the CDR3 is TGTGCCAGTAGTCTCGTGGGAGGGACCCAGTACTTC. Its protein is CASSLVGGTQYF.

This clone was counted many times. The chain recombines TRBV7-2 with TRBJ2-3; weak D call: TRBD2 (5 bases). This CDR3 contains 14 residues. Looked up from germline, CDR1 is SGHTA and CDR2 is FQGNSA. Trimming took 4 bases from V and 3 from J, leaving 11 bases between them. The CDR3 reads CASSWRRSTDTQYF. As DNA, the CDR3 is TGTGCCAGCAGCTGGAGGCGGTCTACAGATACGCAGTATTTT.

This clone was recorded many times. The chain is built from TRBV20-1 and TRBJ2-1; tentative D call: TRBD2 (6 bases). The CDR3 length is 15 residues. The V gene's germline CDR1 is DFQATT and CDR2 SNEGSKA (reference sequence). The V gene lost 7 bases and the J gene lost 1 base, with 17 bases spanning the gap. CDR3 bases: TGCAGTGTCTCACAGCGGGCCCGGTCCTACAATGAGCAGTTCTTC. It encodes CSVSQRARSYNEQFF.

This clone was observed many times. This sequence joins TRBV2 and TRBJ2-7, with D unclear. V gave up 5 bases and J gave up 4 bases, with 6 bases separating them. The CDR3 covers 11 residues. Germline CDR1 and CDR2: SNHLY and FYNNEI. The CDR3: CASSLGYEQYF. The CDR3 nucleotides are TGTGCCAGCAGTTTAGGGTACGAGCAGTACTTC.

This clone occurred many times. The DNA of the CDR3 is TGTGCCAGCAGTCTTCCCGGGACGGGCGAGCAGTACTTC. It is translated as CASSLPGTGEQYF. The chain employs TRBV5-4 and TRBJ2-7; D is possibly TRBD1 or TRBD2 (5 bases each). Between the trimmed V and J ends, which lost 5 bases and 6 bases, there was a span of 15 bases. This CDR3 is 13 amino acids long. Germline lookup yields CDR1 SGHNT and CDR2 YYREEE (reference sequence).

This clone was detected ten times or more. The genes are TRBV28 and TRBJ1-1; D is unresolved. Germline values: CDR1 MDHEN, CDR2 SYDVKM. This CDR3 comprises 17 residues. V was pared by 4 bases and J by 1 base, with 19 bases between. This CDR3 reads CASSSDRRKVTNTEAFF. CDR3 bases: TGTGCCAGCAGTTCCGATCGAAGGAAGGTCACGAACACTGAAGCTTTCTTT.

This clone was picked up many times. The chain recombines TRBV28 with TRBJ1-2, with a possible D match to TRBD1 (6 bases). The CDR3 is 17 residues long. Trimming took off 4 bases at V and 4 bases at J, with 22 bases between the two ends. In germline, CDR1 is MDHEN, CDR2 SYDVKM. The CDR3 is CASSSPGGADTGYGYTF. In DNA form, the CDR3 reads TGTGCCAGCAGTTCCCCGGGGGGGGCAGACACTGGCTATGGCTACACCTTC.

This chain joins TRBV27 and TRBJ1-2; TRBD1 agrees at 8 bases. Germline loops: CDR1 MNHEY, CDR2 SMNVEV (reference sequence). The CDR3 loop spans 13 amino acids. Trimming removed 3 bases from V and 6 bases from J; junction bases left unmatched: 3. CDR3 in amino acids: CASSFSGGDGYTF. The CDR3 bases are TGTGCCAGCAGTTTTTCAGGGGGCGATGGCTACACCTTC.

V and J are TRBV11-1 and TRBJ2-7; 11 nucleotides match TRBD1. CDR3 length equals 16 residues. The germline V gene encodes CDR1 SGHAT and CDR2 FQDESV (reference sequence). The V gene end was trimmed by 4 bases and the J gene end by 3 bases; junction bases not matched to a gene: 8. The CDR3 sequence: CASSWGGTGGNYEQYF. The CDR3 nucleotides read TGTGCCAGCAGCTGGGGCGGGACAGGGGGAAACTACGAGCAGTACTTC.

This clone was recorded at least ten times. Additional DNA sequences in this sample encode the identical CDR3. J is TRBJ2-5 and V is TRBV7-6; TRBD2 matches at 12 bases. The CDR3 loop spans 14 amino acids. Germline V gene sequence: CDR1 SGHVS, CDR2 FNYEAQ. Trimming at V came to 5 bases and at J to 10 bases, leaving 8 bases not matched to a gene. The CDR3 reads CASSPSGLAGHQYF. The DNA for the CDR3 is TGTGCCAGCAGCCCGTCGGGACTAGCGGGTCACCAGTACTTC.

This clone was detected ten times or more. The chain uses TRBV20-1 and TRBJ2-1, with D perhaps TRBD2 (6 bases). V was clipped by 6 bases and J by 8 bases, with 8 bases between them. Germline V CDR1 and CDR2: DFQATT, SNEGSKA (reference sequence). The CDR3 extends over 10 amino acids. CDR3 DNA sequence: TGCAGTGCGGGGGGACATGAGCAGTTCTTC. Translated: CSAGGHEQFF.

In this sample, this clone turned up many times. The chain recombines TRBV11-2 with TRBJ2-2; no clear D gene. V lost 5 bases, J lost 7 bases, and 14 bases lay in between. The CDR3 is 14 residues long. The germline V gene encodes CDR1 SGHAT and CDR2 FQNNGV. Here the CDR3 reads CASSRVPASGELFF. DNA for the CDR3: TGTGCCAGCAGCCGTGTGCCGGCCAGCGGGGAGCTGTTTTTT.

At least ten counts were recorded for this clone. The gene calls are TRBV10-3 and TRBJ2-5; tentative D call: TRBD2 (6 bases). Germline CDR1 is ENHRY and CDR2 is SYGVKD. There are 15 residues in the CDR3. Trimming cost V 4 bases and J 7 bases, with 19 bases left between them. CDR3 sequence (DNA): TGTGCCATCAGTGGGGGTAGCGGCGCGGCTCTGACCCAGTACTTC. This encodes CAISGGSGAALTQYF.

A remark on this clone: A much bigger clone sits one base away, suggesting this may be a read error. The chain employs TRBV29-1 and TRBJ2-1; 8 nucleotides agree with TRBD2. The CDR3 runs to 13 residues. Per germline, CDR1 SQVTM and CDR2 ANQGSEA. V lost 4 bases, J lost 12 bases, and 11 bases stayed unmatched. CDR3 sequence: CSVGSGRAAGQFF. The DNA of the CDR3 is TGCAGCGTTGGTTCCGGGAGGGCCGCTGGGCAGTTCTTC.

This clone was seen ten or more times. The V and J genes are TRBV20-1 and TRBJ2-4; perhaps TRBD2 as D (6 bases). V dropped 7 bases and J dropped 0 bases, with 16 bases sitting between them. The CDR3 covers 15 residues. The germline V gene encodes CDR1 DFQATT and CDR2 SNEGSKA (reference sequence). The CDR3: CSVLVAELAKNIQYF. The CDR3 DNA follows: TGCAGTGTCCTTGTAGCGGAGCTAGCCAAAAACATTCAGTACTTC.

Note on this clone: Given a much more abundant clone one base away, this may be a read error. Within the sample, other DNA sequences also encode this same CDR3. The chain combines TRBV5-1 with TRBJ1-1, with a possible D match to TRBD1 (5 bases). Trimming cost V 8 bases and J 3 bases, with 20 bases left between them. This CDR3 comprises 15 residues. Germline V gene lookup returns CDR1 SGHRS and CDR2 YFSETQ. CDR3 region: CASSGRQGGDTEAFF. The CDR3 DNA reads TGCGCCAGTAGCGGACGGCAGGGCGGCGACACTGAAGCTTTCTTT. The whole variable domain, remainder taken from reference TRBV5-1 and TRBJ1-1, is KAGVTQTPRYLIKTRGQQVTLSCSPISGHRSVSWYQQTPGQGLQFLFEYFSETQRNKGNFPGRFSGRQFSNSRSEMNVSTLELGDSALYLCASSGRQGGDTEAFFGQGTRLTVV.